One sample yielded the 24 T cell receptor beta chains listed below, sequenced in a study of cytomegalovirus exposure and HLA in healthy donors. Use of 60 Vbeta and 13 Jbeta primers characterized the PCR. Generated by immunoSEQ multiplex PCR, the TCRdb table keeps only in-frame clones and is missing some. The sample includes some 110,000 clones, approximately 79% of them seen just once. Sequencing used PBMCs. The source is a man aged 30-40 years in good health and CMV-seropositive.

As DNA, the CDR3 is TGTGCCAGCTCACCTGAAACAGGGGTCGAAGCTTTCTTT. Translating it yields CASSPETGVEAFF. The V call is TRBV18, the J call TRBJ1-1; 7 nucleotides match TRBD1. V dropped 3 bases and J dropped 8; count of bases not matched to a gene: 6. From germline, CDR1 is KGHSH and CDR2 LQKENI. This CDR3 is 13 amino acids long.

The chain uses TRBV30 and TRBJ1-2, with 11 positions matching TRBD1. Germline assignment: CDR1 GTSNPN and CDR2 SVGIG (reference sequence). CDR3 length equals 17 residues. V dropped 2 bases and J dropped 4; count of bases not matched to a gene: 12. The CDR3 is CAWSPRDRGGSSYGYTF. The CDR3 DNA reads as TGTGCCTGGAGTCCACGGGACAGGGGGGGTTCGAGCTATGGCTACACCTTC.

This chain connects TRBV5-1 to TRBJ1-3; tentative D call: TRBD1 (6 bases). In germline, CDR1 is SGHRS, CDR2 YFSETQ. This CDR3 is 13 amino acids long. V was shortened by 4 bases and J by 2 bases, with 7 bases between the two germline ends. DNA for the CDR3: TGCGCCAGCAGCGAGGGGGCTGGAAACACCATATATTTT. As protein: CASSEGAGNTIYF. Full variable domain (remainder filled in from reference TRBV5-1 and TRBJ1-3): KAGVTQTPRYLIKTRGQQVTLSCSPISGHRSVSWYQQTPGQGLQFLFEYFSETQRNKGNFPGRFSGRQFSNSRSEMNVSTLELGDSALYLCASSEGAGNTIYFGEGSWLTVV.

This clone occurred once. This sequence joins TRBV28 and TRBJ2-1; weak D call: TRBD1 (6 bases). Per germline, CDR1 MDHEN and CDR2 SYDVKM. V lost 4 bases, J lost 0 bases, and 10 bases lay in between. CDR3 length: 15 amino acids. The CDR3 is CASSSRGSSYNEQFF. CDR3 DNA: TGTGCCAGCAGTTCCAGGGGTAGCTCCTACAATGAGCAGTTCTTC.

V and J are TRBV7-2 and TRBJ1-6; possible D gene TRBD1, 5 bases. With 1 base removed from V and 10 bases from J, the gap between germline ends came to 14 bases. This CDR3 is 15 amino acids long. Germline CDR1 reads SGHTA; CDR2 reads FQGNSA. The CDR3 loop reads CASSLVARVSSPLHF. CDR3 bases: TGTGCCAGCAGCTTAGTGGCCAGGGTATCCTCACCCCTCCACTTT.

The chain joins TRBV7-6 to TRBJ1-4; TRBD1 matches 8 bases. Germline CDR1 is SGHVS and CDR2 is FNYEAQ. V was pared by 5 bases and J by 4 bases, with 3 bases of the junction left unmatched. The CDR3 totals 14 residues. The CDR3 is CASSTGGINEKLFF. As DNA, the CDR3 is TGTGCCAGCAGCACAGGGGGGATTAATGAAAAACTGTTTTTT. Based on the CDR3 plus reference TRBV7-6 and TRBJ1-4, the full variable domain is GAGVSQSPRYKVTKRGQDVALRCDPISGHVSLYWYRQALGQGPEFLTYFNYEAQQDKSGLPNDRFSAERPEGSISTLTIQRTEQRDSAMYRCASSTGGINEKLFFGSGTQLSVL.

This chain connects TRBV6-6 to TRBJ1-6, with 9 bases identical to TRBD1. Looked up from germline, CDR1 is MNHNY and CDR2 is SVGAGI (reference sequence). This CDR3 contains 15 residues. The trim removed 10 bases at V and 9 bases at J, leaving 13 bases unmatched. The CDR3 bases are TGTGCCACCCAAGCCGGGACAGGGCTTGGTTCACCCCTCCACTTT. This gives the protein CATQAGTGLGSPLHF.

The chain recombines TRBV5-4 with TRBJ1-6; a weak D match, TRBD1 (5 bases). The V end lost 0 bases, the J end lost 5 bases, and 12 bases lay between the germline ends. Germline CDR1 SGHNT, CDR2 YYREEE (reference sequence). The CDR3 contains 16 residues. CDR3 protein: CASSLGGGGNNSPLHF. Here the CDR3 DNA reads TGTGCCAGCAGCTTGGGAGGTGGGGGGAATAATTCACCCCTCCACTTT.

The chain has TRBV4-1 and TRBJ2-7; 11 nucleotides agree with TRBD2. CDR1 and CDR2 from the germline V gene are MGHRA and YSYEKL. The V and J ends lost 3 bases and 2 bases, in that order; junction bases with no gene match: 9. The CDR3 has 17 residues. CDR3: CASSQDPSGGTAYEQYF. CDR3 in DNA: TGCGCCAGCAGCCAGGACCCTAGCGGGGGGACGGCCTACGAGCAGTACTTC.

This chain connects TRBV5-1 to TRBJ2-6; tentatively, D is TRBD2 (6 bases). Germline CDR1 reads SGHRS; CDR2 reads YFSETQ. Deletions cut 0 bases from V and 2 bases from J, with 6 bases between. This CDR3 is built from 15 residues. The CDR3 spells CASSLGRAGANVLTF. CDR3 nucleotide sequence: TGCGCCAGCAGCTTGGGGAGGGCTGGGGCCAACGTCCTGACTTTC.

This chain connects TRBV28 to TRBJ2-3, with TRBD1 matching over 12 bases. The CDR3 runs 16 residues. Germline trimming cut 5 bases from V and 4 bases from J; bases unmatched to any gene: 7. CDR1 and CDR2 from the germline V gene are MDHEN and SYDVKM. The CDR3 DNA is TGTGCCAGCAGTGCTCCGGGACAGGGGGCGTCAGATACGCAGTATTTT. It specifies CASSAPGQGASDTQYF.

V is TRBV5-6 and J is TRBJ1-1, with unresolved D. V lost 4 bases to trimming and J lost 0 bases, with 7 bases between them. The CDR3 sequence is 13 residues long. Germline CDR1 is SGHDT and CDR2 is YYEEEE. The CDR3 loop reads CASSLTVNTEAFF. CDR3 nucleotide sequence: TGTGCCAGCAGCCTTACAGTGAACACTGAAGCTTTCTTT.

The rearrangement links TRBV30 to TRBJ1-4, with D tentatively TRBD1 (5 bases). The V end was cut by 0 bases, the J end by 10 bases, with 21 bases between. Germline values: CDR1 GTSNPN, CDR2 SVGIG (reference sequence). The CDR3 sequence is 16 residues long. CDR3 nucleotide sequence: TGTGCCTGGAGTGTACTAAATGGGCAGGGTAGCTCAAAACTGTTTTTT. Its protein product is CAWSVLNGQGSSKLFF.

The CDR3 DNA reads TGTGCCAGCAGCCCGAGGGCAGGCTCCAATTCACCCCTCCACTTT. Its protein product is CASSPRAGSNSPLHF. V usage is TRBV14 and J usage is TRBJ1-6; no clear D gene. Looked up from germline, CDR1 is SGHDN and CDR2 is FVKESK. This CDR3 has 15 residues. Trimming took 4 bases from V and 7 from J, leaving 14 bases between them. The variable domain in full, with the rest retrieved from reference TRBV14 and TRBJ1-6, is EAGVTQFPSHSVIEKGQTVTLRCDPISGHDNLYWYRRVMGKEIKFLLHFVKESKQDESGMPNNRFLAERTGGTYSTLKVQPAELEDSGVYFCASSPRAGSNSPLHFGNGTRLTVT.

A few counts support this clone. The V call is TRBV6-5, the J call TRBJ1-2; possible D gene TRBD1, 6 bases. This CDR3 region has 15 residues. Per the germline V gene, CDR1 is MNHEY and CDR2 is SVGAGI. Trimming pared 6 bases from V and 4 bases from J, leaving 18 bases between. For the CDR3, the DNA is TGTGCCAGCAGGTACCGGGACACTCACTTCTATGGCTACACCTTC. Its translation is CASRYRDTHFYGYTF.

V usage is TRBV9 and J usage is TRBJ1-1; D perhaps matches TRBD1 (6 bases). The V and J ends lost 0 bases and 3 bases respectively, with 9 bases between them. Germline V gene lookup returns CDR1 SGDLS and CDR2 YYNGEE. CDR3 size: 14 residues. The CDR3 is CASSVARGHTEAFF. CDR3 DNA sequence: TGTGCCAGCAGCGTAGCCAGGGGACACACTGAAGCTTTCTTT.

The CDR3 sequence is CASSLGGPPGETQYF. CDR3 bases: TGTGCCAGCAGCTTAGGGGGCCCTCCCGGAGAGACCCAGTACTTC. V usage is TRBV14 and J usage is TRBJ2-5, with TRBD1 identical over 7 bases. The CDR3 extends over 15 amino acids. The J segment lost 4 bases and the V segment lost 5 bases, leaving 10 bases of the junction unmatched. Germline V gives CDR1 SGHDN, CDR2 FVKESK.

This chain uses TRBV4-2 with TRBJ1-2; no firm D call. Trimming removed 3 bases from V and 1 base from J, with 9 bases in between. Germline lookup yields CDR1 LGHNA and CDR2 YNFKEQ. The CDR3 spans 14 residues. The CDR3 coding sequence is TGTGCCAGCAGCCAGTTCGGGAGTAACTATGGCTACACCTTC. Its protein is CASSQFGSNYGYTF.

V and J are TRBV6-1 and TRBJ2-5; maybe TRBD1 (7 bases). Germline V lookup: CDR1 MNHNS, CDR2 SASEGT. Deletions cut 5 bases from V and 4 bases from J, with 17 bases between. The CDR3 extends over 15 amino acids. The CDR3 loop reads CASSNRQGAGETQYF. Here the CDR3 DNA reads TGTGCCAGCAGTAACCGACAGGGAGCGGGAGAGACCCAGTACTTC.

The J gene is TRBJ2-7, the V gene TRBV19; 10 bases agree with TRBD2. Trimming cost V 5 bases and J 3 bases; bases outside gene matches: 7. The CDR3 extends over 15 amino acids. Per germline, CDR1 LNHDA and CDR2 SQIVND (reference sequence). Here the CDR3 DNA reads TGTGCCAGTAGTGAACTAGCGGGGACAATCTACGAGCAGTACTTC. The encoded protein is CASSELAGTIYEQYF. Using reference TRBV19 and TRBJ2-7 for the parts outside the CDR3, the full variable domain is DGGITQSPKYLFRKEGQNVTLSCEQNLNHDAMYWYRQDPGQGLRLIYYSQIVNDFQKGDIAEGYSVSREKKESFPLTVTSAQKNPTAFYLCASSELAGTIYEQYFGPGTRLTVT.

As DNA, the CDR3 is TGCAGCGTTGAAGTCCCCCAGAACACCATATATTTT. Its translation: CSVEVPQNTIYF. This chain uses TRBV29-1 with TRBJ1-3, with D unresolved. Germline V lookup: CDR1 SQVTM, CDR2 ANQGSEA. This CDR3 contains 12 residues. V lost 1 base to trimming and J lost 7 bases, with 8 bases between them.

This sequence joins TRBV29-1 and TRBJ2-1, with TRBD1 matching over 8 bases. The CDR3 loop spans 14 amino acids. Germline loops: CDR1 SQVTM, CDR2 ANQGSEA. The V segment lost 4 bases and the J segment 3 bases; nucleotides outside the gene matches: 5. CDR3 residues: CSVGGTGFYNEQFF. CDR3 sequence (DNA): TGCAGCGTTGGGGGGACAGGTTTCTACAATGAGCAGTTCTTC.

The chain combines TRBV7-9 with TRBJ2-1; 9 bases match TRBD2. V was pared by 2 bases and J by 4 bases, with 9 bases of the junction left unmatched. The CDR3 spans 17 residues. Germline V gives CDR1 SEHNR, CDR2 FQNEAQ (reference sequence). CDR3 sequence (DNA): TGTGCCAGCAGCTTAATAGCGGGGGCGAACTTATACAATGAGCAGTTCTTC. This gives the protein CASSLIAGANLYNEQFF.

This CDR3 reads CASSVGQGGEKLFF. The CDR3 nucleotides read TGTGCCAGCAGCGTAGGACAGGGGGGCGAAAAACTGTTTTTT. This chain uses TRBV5-5 with TRBJ1-4; TRBD1 aligns across 10 bases. The CDR3 is 14 residues long. The V gene end was trimmed by 4 bases and the J gene end by 8 bases; junction bases not matched to a gene: 5. Germline CDR1 is SGHKS and CDR2 is YYEKEE (reference sequence). Looking up the rest from reference TRBV5-5 and TRBJ1-4 gives the full variable domain: DAGVTQSPTHLIKTRGQQVTLRCSPISGHKSVSWYQQVLGQGPQFIFQYYEKEERGRGNFPDRFSARQFPNYSSELNVNALLLGDSALYLCASSVGQGGEKLFFGSGTQLSVL.